The rows below give T cell receptor beta chains drawn from one sample of a study of molecular identifiers for immune sequencing clone quantification. MiXCR, run by TCRdb on the PCR reads, gives a single entry per CDR3 protein. This table has 490,000 or so distinct CDR3 sequences, about a fifth appearing once. Sequenced: naive CD8+ T cells from blood, with Jurkat cell RNA spiked in. The receptor set was obtained from a human donor in good health. Some libraries in this study had Jurkat cell RNA spiked in. The CDR3 runs from the conserved cysteine through the conserved F or W. The D gene is left open where the match is weak. Some rows have no size entry. The others give once, few or many, or a class for an expanded clone.

J gene | V gene | clone size | D gene | CDR3 DNA | CDR3 protein
TRBJ2-7 | TRBV7-9 | many | - | TGTGCCAGCAGCTTAGTACCGGCCTACGAGCAGTACTTC | CASSLVPAYEQYF
TRBJ2-6 | TRBV27 | - | - | TGTGCCAGCAGTCTTGTGGGCGGTTCGGCTGGGGCCAACGTCCTGACTTTC | CASSLVGGSAGANVLTF
TRBJ2-2 | TRBV5-1 | many | TRBD2 | TGCGCCAGCAGCTTCAGCCTAGCGGTCGGGGCAAGTCCCGGGGAGCTGTTTTTT | CASSFSLAVGASPGELFF
TRBJ1-3 | TRBV28 | - | TRBD1 | TGTGCCAGCAGTTACAGGGGGGCTGGAAACACCATATATTTT | CASSYRGAGNTIYF
TRBJ1-1 | TRBV12-3/TRBV12-4 | many | TRBD1 | TGTGCCAGCAGTTTAGGGACAGGGGGCGCAAGCACTGAAGCTTTCTTT | CASSLGTGGASTEAFF
TRBJ2-1 | TRBV7-9 | few | TRBD2 | TGTGCCAGCAGACCCAATGCGGGGGTCTACAATGAGCAGTTCTTC | CASRPNAGVYNEQFF
TRBJ2-7 | TRBV6-5 | many | TRBD2 | TGTGCCAGCGCGTCTAGCGGGAGGGAGTACGAGCAGTACTTC | CASASSGREYEQYF
TRBJ1-1 | TRBV12-3/TRBV12-4 | many | - | TGTGCCAGCAGTTTGTCGGGGTACACTGAAGCTTTCTTT | CASSLSGYTEAFF
TRBJ1-1 | TRBV7-9 | few | - | TGTGCCAGCAGCCGAACAGGGCCTGAAGCTTTCTTT | CASSRTGPEAFF
TRBJ2-3 | TRBV25-1 | - | TRBD2 | TGTGCCAGCAGTGACCTCCCGGGACTAGCGGGCACAGATACGCAGTATTTT | CASSDLPGLAGTDTQYF
TRBJ2-3 | TRBV7-2 | many | TRBD1 | TGTGCCAGCAGCTTACCTTTAGGACAGGGGGTAGCAGATACGCAGTATTTT | CASSLPLGQGVADTQYF
TRBJ2-1 | TRBV7-9 | few | TRBD2 | TGTGCCAGCAGCCCTCCCGGGACTAGCGGTTACAATGAGCAGTTCTTC | CASSPPGTSGYNEQFF
TRBJ1-5 | TRBV4-3 | few | TRBD1 | TGCGCCAGCAGTCCGGGGACAGACCTTTTTGAACCCCAGCATTTT | CASSPGTDLFEPQHF
TRBJ2-5 | TRBV7-9 | - | TRBD1 | TGTGCCAGCAGCTTGACAGGGAGTGGAGAGACCCAGTACTTC | CASSLTGSGETQYF
TRBJ2-4 | TRBV3-1 | - | - | TGTGCCAGCAACCAAGGCCAAGATTCAAAAAACATTCAGTACTTC | CASNQGQDSKNIQYF